The 14 T cell receptor beta chains reported below all come from one sample, sequenced in a study of T cells in Graves' hyperthyroidism and ophthalmopathy. Amplification yielded TCR beta CDR3 regions, with RNA transcripts as the source. Initially, a first-round RT-PCR of the TCR CDR3 employed the HTBI primer set. A single record per CDR3 protein comes from TCRdb applying MiXCR to the multiplex PCR reads. The sample has nearly 250,000 distinct CDR3 sequences; around 24% are singletons. The specimen sequenced was blood. The receptors were sampled from a woman aged 35 to 49 with Graves' ophthalmopathy.

This clonotype was seen repeatedly, ten times or more. The genes are TRBV9 and TRBJ2-7; 10 nucleotides align to TRBD2. Germline CDR1 is SGDLS and CDR2 is YYNGEE. This CDR3 region has 15 residues. V trimming: 0 bases; J trimming: 3 bases; junction bases outside the gene matches: 3. The CDR3 coding sequence is TGTGCCAGCAGCGTAGGGGCTAGCGGGAGCTACGAGCAGTACTTC. This encodes CASSVGASGSYEQYF.

The chain joins TRBV3-1 to TRBJ2-7; D not certain. The CDR3 consists of 17 residues. Trimming pared 0 bases from V and 0 bases from J, leaving 15 bases between. Germline assignment: CDR1 LGHDT and CDR2 YNNKEL (reference sequence). The CDR3 region is CASSQDSLGRNSYEQYF. The CDR3, as DNA: TGTGCCAGCAGCCAAGATTCCCTTGGCCGAAACTCCTACGAGCAGTACTTC.

Ten or more counts support this clonotype. This chain uses TRBV28 with TRBJ2-5; 7 nucleotides match TRBD2. The CDR3 is 14 residues long. The trim removed 4 bases at V and 7 bases at J, leaving 9 bases unmatched. The germline V gene has CDR1 MDHEN and CDR2 SYDVKM. DNA for the CDR3: TGTGCCAGCAGTTCTCGGACCTGGGGGGGGACCCAGTACTTC. It yields the protein CASSSRTWGGTQYF.

This clonotype was observed many times. This chain uses TRBV30 with TRBJ2-2, with 8 nucleotides matching TRBD1. V was pared by 0 bases and J by 4 bases, with 7 bases of the junction left unmatched. This CDR3 is 16 amino acids long. The germline CDR1 and CDR2 sequences are GTSNPN and SVGIG (reference sequence). CDR3 protein: CAWSVRTGQGTGELFF. CDR3 bases: TGTGCCTGGAGTGTACGGACAGGGCAGGGCACCGGGGAGCTGTTTTTT. Variable domain in full (rest from reference TRBV30 and TRBJ2-2): SQTIHQWPATLVQPVGSPLSLECTVEGTSNPNLYWYRQAAGRGLQLLFYSVGIGQISSEVPQNLSASRPQDRQFILSSKKLLLSDSGFYLCAWSVRTGQGTGELFFGEGSRLTVL.

This clonotype was seen once. Sequence at one end of the junction differs from germline and may be a read error. The chain couples TRBV10-3 to TRBJ2-7; possible D gene TRBD1, 6 bases. The CDR3 sequence is 14 residues long. CDR1 and CDR2 (germline): ENHRY, SYGVKD. In DNA, the CDR3 is TGTGCCATCAGTGAAAGCGGACAGAACCACGAGCAGTGCTTC. Encoded protein: CAISESGQNHEQCF.

This clonotype appeared many times. This sequence joins TRBV18 and TRBJ1-1; D is possibly TRBD1 (6 bases). The CDR3 has 15 amino acids. V was pared by 5 bases and J by 7 bases, with 20 bases between. Germline-derived CDR1 and CDR2 are KGHSH and LQKENI. The DNA for the CDR3 is TGTGCCAGCTCATCTAAACAGGGAGACGGCGGTGAAGCTTTCTTT. It is translated as CASSSKQGDGGEAFF.

This clonotype was counted ten times or more. The chain is built from TRBV7-2 and TRBJ1-5; D is unresolved. V was clipped by 1 base and J by 3 bases, with 10 bases between them. CDR1 is SGHTA and CDR2 is FQGNSA in the germline V gene. The CDR3 loop spans 15 amino acids. CDR3 protein: CASSLDAIANQPQHF. DNA of the CDR3: TGTGCCAGCAGCTTAGACGCCATCGCCAATCAGCCCCAGCATTTT.

The chain couples TRBV6-1 to TRBJ2-7; perhaps TRBD2 as D (5 bases). V was cut by 6 bases and J by 3 bases, with 15 bases left in between. The CDR3 consists of 14 residues. Germline V gene sequence: CDR1 MNHNS, CDR2 SASEGT. The CDR3 spells CASSPTRRNYEQYF. Here the CDR3 DNA reads TGTGCCAGCAGCCCTACTAGACGAAACTACGAGCAGTACTTC.

This clonotype was observed at least ten times. The rearrangement uses TRBV6-5 and TRBJ2-7; D is possibly TRBD2 (6 bases). The CDR3 totals 14 residues. Germline values: CDR1 MNHEY, CDR2 SVGAGI. Deletions cut 2 bases from V and 2 bases from J, with 10 bases between. CDR3 sequence reads: CASSYSGGTYEQYF. The CDR3 coding sequence is TGTGCCAGCAGTTACAGCGGCGGGACCTACGAGCAGTACTTC.

This clonotype was counted only a few times. A much more abundant neighbour one base away suggests this may be a read error. The chain is built from TRBV11-2 and TRBJ2-5, with 8 bases that match TRBD2. The CDR3 has 18 residues. The germline V gene encodes CDR1 SGHAT and CDR2 FQNNGV. CDR3 coding DNA: TGTGTCAGCAGCTCCGGCTCCTTTTTTAGCGGGACGGGGGAGACCCAGTACTTC. Residues: CVSSSGSFFSGTGETQYF.

This clonotype was seen repeatedly, ten times or more. The chain is built from TRBV10-3 and TRBJ1-2; a possible D gene is TRBD1 (5 bases). The CDR3 is made up of 14 amino acids. With 3 bases removed from V and 8 bases from J, the gap between germline ends came to 16 bases. The germline gives CDR1 ENHRY, CDR2 SYGVKD. In nucleotides, the CDR3 is TGTGCCATCAGTGACCCGGGACCCCAGGACGGCTACACCTTC. As protein: CAISDPGPQDGYTF.

This clonotype has a count of ten or more. The chain uses TRBV28 and TRBJ1-1; D is unresolved. This CDR3 region has 12 residues. CDR1 is MDHEN, CDR2 SYDVKM, per germline. V shed 0 bases and J shed 7 bases, with 6 bases lying between them. CDR3 loop: CASSLWGVEAFF. CDR3 nucleotides: TGTGCCAGCAGTTTATGGGGAGTTGAAGCTTTCTTT. Full variable domain (outside the CDR3, taken from reference TRBV28 and TRBJ1-1): DVKVTQSSRYLVKRTGEKVFLECVQDMDHENMFWYRQDPGLGLRLIYFSYDVKMKEKGDIPEGYSVSREKKERFSLILESASTNQTSMYLCASSLWGVEAFFGQGTRLTVV.

V is TRBV4-3 and J is TRBJ2-7; 14 bases match TRBD2. This CDR3 comprises 14 residues. V trimming: 4 bases; J trimming: 5 bases; junction bases outside the gene matches: 1. Germline V gene data show CDR1 as LGHNA and CDR2 as YSLEER. CDR3 nucleotide sequence: TGCGCCAGCAGCCGGGGACTAGCGGGAGACGAGCAGTACTTC. This encodes CASSRGLAGDEQYF.

This clonotype came up many times. As DNA, the CDR3 is TGTGCCAGCAGTCGACTAGTTTTGCACGGGGAGCTGTTTTTT. Amino acids: CASSRLVLHGELFF. The V gene is TRBV28, the J gene TRBJ2-2; possible D gene TRBD2, 6 bases. Germline V gene data show CDR1 as MDHEN and CDR2 as SYDVKM. The CDR3 contains 14 residues. Trimming took 5 bases from V and 7 from J, leaving 14 bases between them.